This T cell receptor beta chain appears in the sequencing data of a study of STAT5B mutations in CD4+ large granular lymphocyte leukemia. Study findings and constraints: Patient CD4-sorted repertoires looked more clonal than healthy CD4+ repertoires, even without putative leukemic clones.

The assay was run at survey level. Original analysis: The detection floor for productive clonotype frequency was 2.59 x 10-5. Profiling relied on immunoSEQ multiplex PCR, and the TCRdb table lists in-frame clones only, not all of them. That table gives V, J and clone size, and the DNA gave D and trimming. The repertoire consists of 25,000 to 35,000 clones, with 60% to 80% occurring once and the leading ten covering 0.25% to 0.35%. Concerning this clone: Its antigen is not known.

The sequence derives from a human donor in good health. The sequenced material came from CD4+ T cells from blood buffy coats.

CDR3 DNA: TGTGCCTGGAGTGTACTTCTCCGCGTGGAGACCCAGTACTTC. Its translation is CAWSVLLRVETQYF. This sequence joins TRBV30 and TRBJ2-5; D uncertain. Looked up from germline, CDR1 is GTSNPN and CDR2 is SVGIG (reference sequence). Trimming pared 0 bases from V and 5 bases from J, leaving 13 bases between. CDR3 length: 14 amino acids.